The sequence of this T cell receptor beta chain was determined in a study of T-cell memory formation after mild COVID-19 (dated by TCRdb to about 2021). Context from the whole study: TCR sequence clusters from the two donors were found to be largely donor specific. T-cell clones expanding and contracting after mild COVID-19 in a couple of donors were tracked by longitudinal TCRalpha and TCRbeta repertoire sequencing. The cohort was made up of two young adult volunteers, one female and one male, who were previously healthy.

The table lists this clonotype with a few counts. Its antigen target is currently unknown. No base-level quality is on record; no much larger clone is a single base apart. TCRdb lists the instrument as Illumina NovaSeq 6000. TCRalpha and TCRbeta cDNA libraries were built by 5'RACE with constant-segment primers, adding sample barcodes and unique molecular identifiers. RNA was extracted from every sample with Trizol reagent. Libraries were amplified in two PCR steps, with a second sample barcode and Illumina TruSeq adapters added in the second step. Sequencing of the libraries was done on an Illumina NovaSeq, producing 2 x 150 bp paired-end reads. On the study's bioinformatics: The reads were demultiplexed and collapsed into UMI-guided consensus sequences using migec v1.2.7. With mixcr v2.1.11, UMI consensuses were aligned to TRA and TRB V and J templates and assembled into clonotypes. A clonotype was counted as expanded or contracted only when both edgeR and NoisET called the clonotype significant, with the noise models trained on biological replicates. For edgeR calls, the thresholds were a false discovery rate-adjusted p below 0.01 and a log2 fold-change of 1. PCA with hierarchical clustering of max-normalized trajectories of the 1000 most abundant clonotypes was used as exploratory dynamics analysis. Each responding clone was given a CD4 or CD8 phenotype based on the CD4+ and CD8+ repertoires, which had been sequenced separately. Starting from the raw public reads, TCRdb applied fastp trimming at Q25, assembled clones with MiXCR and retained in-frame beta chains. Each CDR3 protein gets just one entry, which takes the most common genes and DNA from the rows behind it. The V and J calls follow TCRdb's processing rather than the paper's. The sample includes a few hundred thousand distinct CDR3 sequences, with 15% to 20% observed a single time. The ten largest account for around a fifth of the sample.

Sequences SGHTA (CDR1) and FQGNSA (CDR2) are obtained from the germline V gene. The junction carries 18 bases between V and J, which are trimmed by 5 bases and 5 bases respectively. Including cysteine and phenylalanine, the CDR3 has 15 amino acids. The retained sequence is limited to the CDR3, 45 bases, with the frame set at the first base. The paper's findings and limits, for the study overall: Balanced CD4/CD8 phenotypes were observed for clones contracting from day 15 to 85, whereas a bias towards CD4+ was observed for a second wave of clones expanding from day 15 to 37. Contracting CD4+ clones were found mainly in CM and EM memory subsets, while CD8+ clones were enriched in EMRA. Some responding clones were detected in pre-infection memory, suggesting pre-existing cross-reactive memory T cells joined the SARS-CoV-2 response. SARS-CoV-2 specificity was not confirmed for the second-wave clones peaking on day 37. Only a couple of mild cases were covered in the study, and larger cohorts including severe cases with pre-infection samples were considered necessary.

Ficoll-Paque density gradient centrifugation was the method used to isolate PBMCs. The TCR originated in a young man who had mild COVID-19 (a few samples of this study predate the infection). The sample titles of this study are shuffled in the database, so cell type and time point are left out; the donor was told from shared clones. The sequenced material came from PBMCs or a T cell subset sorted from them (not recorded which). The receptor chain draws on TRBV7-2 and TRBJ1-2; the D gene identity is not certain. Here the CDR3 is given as CASSDAQGPGYGYTF. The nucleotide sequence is TGTGCCAGCAGCGACGCCCAAGGCCCCGGGTATGGCTACACCTTC.